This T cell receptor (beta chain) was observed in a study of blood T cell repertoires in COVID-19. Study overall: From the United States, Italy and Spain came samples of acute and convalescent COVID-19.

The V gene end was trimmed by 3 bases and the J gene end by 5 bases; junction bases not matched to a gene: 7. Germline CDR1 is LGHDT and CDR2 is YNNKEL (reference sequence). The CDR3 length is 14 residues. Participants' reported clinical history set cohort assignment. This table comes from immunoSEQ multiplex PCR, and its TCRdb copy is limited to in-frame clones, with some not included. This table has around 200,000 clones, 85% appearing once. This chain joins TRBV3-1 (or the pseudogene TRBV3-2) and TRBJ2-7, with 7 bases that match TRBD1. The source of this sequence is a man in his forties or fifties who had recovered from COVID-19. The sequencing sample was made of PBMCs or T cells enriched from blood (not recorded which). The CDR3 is CASSQGTVPHEQYF. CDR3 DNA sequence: TGTGCCAGCAGCCAGGGGACAGTCCCCCACGAGCAGTACTTC.